The entry below gives a single T cell receptor beta chain sequence along with its context. Its target antigen remains unknown. Base qualities are not at hand, and no much larger clone is one base apart. From the cysteine up to the phenylalanine, the CDR3 has a length of 14 residues. Left in the record is the CDR3 DNA by itself, 42 bases read in frame from the first base. According to the germline V gene (reference sequence), CDR1 reads GTSNPN and CDR2 reads SVGIG. A distance of 13 bases separates the germline ends of V and J, which lose 3 bases and 7 bases respectively. The data are from a study of identifying expanded T cells in peripheral blood (dated by TCRdb to about 2019). Study-level background: Technical replicates were generated by sequencing separate aliquots of the same genomic DNA pool, and four replicates were compared pairwise. Points the paper makes about the study in general: The beta-binomial model significantly reduced the number of clones called differentially abundant and the false-positive rate across all healthy-donor time intervals. It was expected by the authors that biological variance in healthy repertoires might increase further over much longer intervals, such as months to years. The binomial model flagged 0.95 to 1.5 differentially abundant clones between technical replicates but approximately 15 over roughly two weeks and approximately 18 over around four weeks. For all healthy donors, the variance in clone template counts between roughly two-week samples rose significantly as total template count increased.

TCRbeta CDR3 regions were profiled with the immunoSEQ Assay using bias-controlled multiplex PCR amplification of genomic DNA. Concerning the study's data processing: The absolute abundance of each unique TCRbeta CDR3 region was quantified after sequences were collapsed and filtered. Differential abundance was tested with two models: a binomial (Fisher-equivalent) model and a beta-binomial model that adds time-dependent variance fitted from healthy donors. Clones with fewer than 5 combined templates were excluded, and clones with Benjamini-Hochberg FDR below 0.01 were called differentially abundant. Using the form v = (b*log(k)+a)^2, the beta-binomial variance was modeled as a function of the total template count across the two samples. The table was pulled from immuneACCESS by TCRdb, which kept in-frame rearrangements only. Such tables lose some clones; where checked, under half of the loss comes from unresolved V genes, and the rest has no known cause. V and J calls and clone size are copied from that table; D and trimming were computed from the DNA. This sample gives roughly 96,000 clones in total; approximately 85% of them show up just once. Under 6% of the sample lies in the top ten.

During the collection period, no immune events, such as infections, were documented for the healthy donors. Time-dependent variance in a beta-binomial model of T-cell clone differential abundance was calibrated using healthy-donor blood repertoires as a training cohort. There were around 10 healthy donors in the training cohort, of whom 3 were female and 7 were male. Donor ages ranged from about 25 to 64 years, with an average of around 45 years. Obtained from a commercial supplier, whole blood was collected from each healthy donor at three time points set around 2 weeks apart. For immunosequencing, genomic DNA was extracted from unsorted whole blood.

Sequenced: blood. The chain is made from TRBV30 and TRBJ1-6, with the D gene not confidently named. This receptor was identified in a person aged 18-70 years in good health. The CDR3 corresponds to CAWSEGLFNSPLHF. The nucleotide sequence reads as follows: TGTGCCTGGAGCGAAGGACTGTTCAATTCACCCCTCCACTTT.